This TCR beta chain was captured by sequencing in a study of Graves' ophthalmopathy and Graves' hyperthyroidism. About the research overall: Peripheral blood (taken before any treatment) was collected at initial diagnosis.

This clonotype showed up many times. Its cognate antigen is unknown. Beta-chain TCR CDR3 regions were amplified from RNA transcripts. In the first round, RT-PCR was carried out with HTBI primers, and a multiplex PCR formed the second round. TCRdb redid the calling of the multiplex PCR reads with MiXCR, one entry per CDR3 protein. The sample lists over 14,000 distinct CDR3 sequences; around 50% were seen once. Study outcomes and limitations: Sensitivity of approximately 88% and specificity of about 77% were achieved when a 13-signature model separated ophthalmopathy from stable hyperthyroidism. Ophthalmopathy progression predictions by the model showed 72.22% specificity and about 70% sensitivity. Blood repertoires reportedly contained most expanded thyroid clonotypes above 0.001 frequency.

The sample comprised peripheral blood. The receptor comes from a woman aged 25-40 years with Graves' ophthalmopathy.

The CDR3 spells CASSFSLSGNQPQHF. As DNA, the CDR3 is TGTGCCAGCAGTTTTTCACTATCGGGGAATCAGCCCCAGCATTTT. The chain joins TRBV6-5 to TRBJ1-5; D not resolved. The CDR3 has 15 amino acids. V was pared by 4 bases and J by 4 bases, with 14 bases between. CDR1 MNHEY and CDR2 SVGAGI come from the germline V gene.